This T cell receptor beta chain was recorded in a study of cytomegalovirus exposure and HLA in healthy donors. 13 Jbeta primers and 60 Vbeta primers were used for the PCR. Method: immunoSEQ multiplex PCR; TCRdb's copy keeps in-frame clones and lacks some. The sample lists around 150,000 clones, around three quarters seen once, with roughly 6.8% in the top ten. Trimming pared 7 bases from V and 0 bases from J, leaving 12 bases between. Looked up from germline, CDR1 is SNHLY and CDR2 is FYNNEI. CDR3 length: 14 residues. This chain joins TRBV2 and TRBJ2-5; possibly TRBD1 for D (5 bases). The sequenced sample consisted of PBMCs. The clonotype comes from a man in his forties or fifties in good health and CMV-seropositive. The CDR3 reads CASTVDSYQETQYF. Written as DNA, the CDR3 is TGTGCCAGCACCGTTGACAGCTACCAAGAGACCCAGTACTTC.